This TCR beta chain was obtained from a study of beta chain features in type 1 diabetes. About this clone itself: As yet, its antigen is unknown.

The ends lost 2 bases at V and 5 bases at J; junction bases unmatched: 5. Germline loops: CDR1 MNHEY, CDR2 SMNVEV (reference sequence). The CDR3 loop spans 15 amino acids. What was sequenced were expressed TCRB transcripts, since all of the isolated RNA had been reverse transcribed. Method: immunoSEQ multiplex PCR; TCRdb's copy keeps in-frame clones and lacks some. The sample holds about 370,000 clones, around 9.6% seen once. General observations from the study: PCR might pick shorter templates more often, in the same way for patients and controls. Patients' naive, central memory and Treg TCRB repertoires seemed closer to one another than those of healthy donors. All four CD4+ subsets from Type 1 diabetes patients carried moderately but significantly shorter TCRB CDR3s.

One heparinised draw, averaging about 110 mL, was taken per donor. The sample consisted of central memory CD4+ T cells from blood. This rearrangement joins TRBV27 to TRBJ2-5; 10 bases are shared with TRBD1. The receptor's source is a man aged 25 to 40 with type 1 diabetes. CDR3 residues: CASSLRDRGGETQYF. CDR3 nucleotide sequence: TGTGCCAGCAGTTTAAGGGACAGGGGAGGGGAGACCCAGTACTTC.